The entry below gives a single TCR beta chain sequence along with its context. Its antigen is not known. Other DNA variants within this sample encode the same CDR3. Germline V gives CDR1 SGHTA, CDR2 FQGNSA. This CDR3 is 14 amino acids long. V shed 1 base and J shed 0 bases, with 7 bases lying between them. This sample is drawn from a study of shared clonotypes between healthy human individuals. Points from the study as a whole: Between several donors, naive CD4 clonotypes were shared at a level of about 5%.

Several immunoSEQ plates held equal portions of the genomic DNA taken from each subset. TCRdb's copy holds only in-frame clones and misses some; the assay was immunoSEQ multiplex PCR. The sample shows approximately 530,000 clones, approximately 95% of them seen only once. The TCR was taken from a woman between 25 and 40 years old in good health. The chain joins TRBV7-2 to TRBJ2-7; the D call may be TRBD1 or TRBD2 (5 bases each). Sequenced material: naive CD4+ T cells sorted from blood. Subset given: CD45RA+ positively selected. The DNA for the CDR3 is TGTGCCAGCAGCTTAGATGGGGGCTCCTACGAGCAGTACTTC. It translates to CASSLDGGSYEQYF.